Listed below are T cell receptor beta chains from one sample, sequenced in a study of T cells in Graves' hyperthyroidism and ophthalmopathy. Each CDR3 protein is one row after TCRdb ran MiXCR on the multiplex PCR reads. This table has about 290,000 distinct CDR3 sequences, roughly 15% appearing once. Sequencing was done on a sample of blood. All receptors derive from a middle-aged woman with Graves' hyperthyroidism. CDR3s include the opening cysteine and the closing phenylalanine or tryptophan. The order of the fields is V gene, J gene, clone size, D gene, CDR3 DNA, CDR3 protein. The D gene is left open where the match is weak. The listing skips clone size in some rows; elsewhere it reads once, few, many or a size class.

V gene: TRBV12-5
J gene: TRBJ2-7
clone size: -
D gene: TRBD2
CDR3 DNA: TGTGCTAGTGCCCGGGAGGGGAAAACCTACGAGCAGTACTTC
CDR3 protein: CASAREGKTYEQYF

V gene: TRBV6-5
J gene: TRBJ1-5
clone size: -
D gene: -
CDR3 DNA: TGTGCCAGCAGTTACTCCGCCTACCAGCCCCAGCATTTT
CDR3 protein: CASSYSAYQPQHF

V gene: TRBV6-1
J gene: TRBJ1-3
clone size: many
D gene: -
CDR3 DNA: TGTGCCAGCAGTTCCAGGGGCTCCTCTGGAAACACCATATATTTT
CDR3 protein: CASSSRGSSGNTIYF

V gene: TRBV12-3/TRBV12-4
J gene: TRBJ1-2
clone size: many
D gene: -
CDR3 DNA: TGTGCCAGCAGTGCTGACAGGAGAACTAACTATGGCTACACCTTC
CDR3 protein: CASSADRRTNYGYTF

V gene: TRBV7-9
J gene: TRBJ2-7
clone size: -
D gene: -
CDR3 DNA: TGTGCCAGCAGCCCTACAGGGTTAAGATACGAGCAGTACTTC
CDR3 protein: CASSPTGLRYEQYF

V gene: TRBV7-2
J gene: TRBJ2-7
clone size: many
D gene: -
CDR3 DNA: TGTGCCAGCAGCTTAGGGCTAGCTTCCTACGAGCAGTACTTC
CDR3 protein: CASSLGLASYEQYF

V gene: TRBV28
J gene: TRBJ2-3
clone size: few
D gene: TRBD2
CDR3 DNA: TGTGCCAGCAGGCTAGCGGGAGGGGCAGATACGCAGTATTTT
CDR3 protein: CASRLAGGADTQYF

V gene: TRBV7-8
J gene: TRBJ1-1
clone size: many
D gene: TRBD1
CDR3 DNA: TGTGCCAGCCGGTCTCGGGGGCACCTATCTGCAGGGGGAGCTTTCTTT
CDR3 protein: CASRSRGHLSAGGAFF

V gene: TRBV12-5
J gene: TRBJ1-2
clone size: many
D gene: -
CDR3 DNA: TGTGCTAGTGGTTCGCCTGACAACTATGGCTACACCTTC
CDR3 protein: CASGSPDNYGYTF

V gene: TRBV3-1
J gene: TRBJ2-1
clone size: many
D gene: TRBD2
CDR3 DNA: TGTGCCAGCAGCGCTCAGACTAGCTCGGTGGGCAATGAGCAGTTCTTC
CDR3 protein: CASSAQTSSVGNEQFF

V gene: TRBV18
J gene: TRBJ2-7
clone size: -
D gene: -
CDR3 DNA: TGTGCCAGCTCACCAGTCACAGGCGGGTACGAGCAGTACTTC
CDR3 protein: CASSPVTGGYEQYF

V gene: TRBV30
J gene: TRBJ2-3
clone size: many
D gene: TRBD1
CDR3 DNA: TGTGCCTGGAGTGGGACAGGGATCGATACGCAGTATTTT
CDR3 protein: CAWSGTGIDTQYF

V gene: TRBV3-1
J gene: TRBJ1-1
clone size: many
D gene: TRBD1
CDR3 DNA: TGTGCCAGCAGCCTCCGGGACAGAAACACTGAAGCTTTCTTT
CDR3 protein: CASSLRDRNTEAFF

V gene: TRBV18
J gene: TRBJ2-1
clone size: many
D gene: -
CDR3 DNA: TGTGCCAGCTCACCGTTCAGCTACAATGAGCAGTTCTTC
CDR3 protein: CASSPFSYNEQFF

V gene: TRBV19
J gene: TRBJ2-1
clone size: many
D gene: TRBD2
CDR3 DNA: TGTGCCAGTAGCGCCGGGACTAGCGCCTACAATGAGCAGTTCTTC
CDR3 protein: CASSAGTSAYNEQFF

V gene: TRBV12-3/TRBV12-4
J gene: TRBJ1-1
clone size: many
D gene: TRBD1
CDR3 DNA: TGTGCCAGCAGGAGGACAGGGGGCACTGAAGCTTTCTTT
CDR3 protein: CASRRTGGTEAFF

V gene: TRBV12-3/TRBV12-4
J gene: TRBJ1-4
clone size: many
D gene: -
CDR3 DNA: TGTGCCAGCAGTTTCAGGGCAACTAATGAAAAACTGTTTTTT
CDR3 protein: CASSFRATNEKLFF

V gene: TRBV2
J gene: TRBJ2-7
clone size: many
D gene: TRBD1
CDR3 DNA: TGTGCCAGCAGTTTCGATTTGGACAGGGGCTTCGAGCAGTACTTC
CDR3 protein: CASSFDLDRGFEQYF

V gene: TRBV30
J gene: TRBJ2-2
clone size: many
D gene: -
CDR3 DNA: TGTGCCTGGAGTGTGCCGGCCGGGGAGCTGTTTTTT
CDR3 protein: CAWSVPAGELFF

V gene: TRBV20-1
J gene: TRBJ1-5
clone size: many
D gene: TRBD1
CDR3 DNA: TGCAGTGCTCTGAGGGGACAGCTGGATCAGCCCCAGCATTTT
CDR3 protein: CSALRGQLDQPQHF

V gene: TRBV12-3/TRBV12-4
J gene: TRBJ2-1
clone size: many
D gene: TRBD1
CDR3 DNA: TGTGCCAGCAGTTTGGCCGCTCAGACAGGGGTTGAGCAGTTCTTC
CDR3 protein: CASSLAAQTGVEQFF

V gene: TRBV7-3
J gene: TRBJ2-1
clone size: -
D gene: -
CDR3 DNA: TGTGCCAGCAGCTACGGAGGGGGCCCAGGCTCCTACAATGAGCAGTTCTTC
CDR3 protein: CASSYGGGPGSYNEQFF

V gene: TRBV28
J gene: TRBJ1-3
clone size: many
D gene: TRBD1
CDR3 DNA: TGTGCCAGCAGTCCTCTGACAGGGCGAACCTCTGGAAACACCATATATTTT
CDR3 protein: CASSPLTGRTSGNTIYF

V gene: TRBV10-3
J gene: TRBJ2-1
clone size: many
D gene: TRBD2
CDR3 DNA: TGTGCCATCAAAACAGCGGGAGAGATCCACAATGAGCAGTTCTTC
CDR3 protein: CAIKTAGEIHNEQFF

V gene: TRBV6-1
J gene: TRBJ2-1
clone size: many
D gene: -
CDR3 DNA: TGTGCCAGCAGAACTCCGATCGGTGAGCAGTTCTTC
CDR3 protein: CASRTPIGEQFF

V gene: TRBV7-9
J gene: TRBJ2-5
clone size: many
D gene: -
CDR3 DNA: TGTGCCAGCAGCTTAACGCCACAAGAGACCCAGTACTTC
CDR3 protein: CASSLTPQETQYF

V gene: TRBV19
J gene: TRBJ1-4
clone size: -
D gene: -
CDR3 DNA: TGTGCCAGTAGTAAGAGTGCAACTAATGAAAAACTGTTTTTT
CDR3 protein: CASSKSATNEKLFF

V gene: TRBV2
J gene: TRBJ1-4
clone size: few
D gene: -
CDR3 DNA: TGTGTCAGCAGGGACTTTGGGGGAGATAATGAAAAACTGTTTTTT
CDR3 protein: CVSRDFGGDNEKLFF

V gene: TRBV25-1
J gene: TRBJ1-3
clone size: few
D gene: TRBD1
CDR3 DNA: TGTGCCAGCAGTGACGGGACAGTCTCTGGAAACACCATATATTTT
CDR3 protein: CASSDGTVSGNTIYF

V gene: TRBV9
J gene: TRBJ2-7
clone size: many
D gene: -
CDR3 DNA: TGTGCCAGCAGCGTAGGTGGCGGTCGCTACGAGCAGTACTTC
CDR3 protein: CASSVGGGRYEQYF

V gene: TRBV28
J gene: TRBJ1-1
clone size: many
D gene: TRBD1
CDR3 DNA: TGTGCCAGCAGTCCACCCGGACAGGGGAGGGATGAAGCTTTCTTT
CDR3 protein: CASSPPGQGRDEAFF

V gene: TRBV4-1
J gene: TRBJ2-2
clone size: -
D gene: TRBD2
CDR3 DNA: TGCGCCAGCAGCCAAGATCCGCGGGAGGGCGGCGCCGGGGAGCTGTTTTTT
CDR3 protein: CASSQDPREGGAGELFF

V gene: TRBV18
J gene: TRBJ2-5
clone size: few
D gene: -
CDR3 DNA: TGTGCCAGCTCACCAAAGTCCAAGGGCACGTCGGAGACCCAGTACTTC
CDR3 protein: CASSPKSKGTSETQYF

V gene: TRBV25-1
J gene: TRBJ2-5
clone size: many
D gene: -
CDR3 DNA: TGTGCCAGCAGTGAAGGAAGTTTCCGAGATCAAGAGACCCAGTACTTC
CDR3 protein: CASSEGSFRDQETQYF

V gene: TRBV30
J gene: TRBJ2-1
clone size: many
D gene: -
CDR3 DNA: TGTGCCTGGAGTGTTCAGCCGACAGAGCCCAATGAGCAGTTCTTC
CDR3 protein: CAWSVQPTEPNEQFF

V gene: TRBV27
J gene: TRBJ2-1
clone size: -
D gene: -
CDR3 DNA: TGTGCCAGCAGTTTATCGACTGGGGATGAGCAGTTCTTC
CDR3 protein: CASSLSTGDEQFF

V gene: TRBV12-3/TRBV12-4
J gene: TRBJ2-3
clone size: many
D gene: TRBD2
CDR3 DNA: TGTGCCAGCAGACCTTCAGCGGGAGGTCCAGATACGCAGTATTTT
CDR3 protein: CASRPSAGGPDTQYF

V gene: TRBV2
J gene: TRBJ1-3
clone size: -
D gene: -
CDR3 DNA: TGTGCCAGCAGTGTTCGAGGGGCCTCCTCTGGAAACACCATATATTTT
CDR3 protein: CASSVRGASSGNTIYF

V gene: TRBV20-1
J gene: TRBJ2-5
clone size: many
D gene: -
CDR3 DNA: TGCAGTGTTTTCCGGGACACCCAAGAGACCCAGTACTTC
CDR3 protein: CSVFRDTQETQYF

V gene: TRBV20-1
J gene: TRBJ2-1
clone size: many
D gene: TRBD2
CDR3 DNA: TGCAGTGCTAGGGGACTAGCGGGAGTCTCCTACAATGAGCAGTTCTTC
CDR3 protein: CSARGLAGVSYNEQFF

V gene: TRBV15
J gene: TRBJ1-2
clone size: few
D gene: -
CDR3 DNA: TGTGCCACCAGCAGAGATCCGGCTCCGGGGCCTCGCGGGGGCTACACCTTC
CDR3 protein: CATSRDPAPGPRGGYTF

V gene: TRBV5-1
J gene: TRBJ2-5
clone size: few
D gene: -
CDR3 DNA: TGCGCCAGCAGCTTGGGGGGATTTGAGATGAAGACCCAGTACTTC
CDR3 protein: CASSLGGFEMKTQYF

V gene: TRBV20-1
J gene: TRBJ1-5
clone size: many
D gene: TRBD1
CDR3 DNA: TGCAGTGCTAGAGAGACAGGGAACAATCAGCCCCAGCATTTT
CDR3 protein: CSARETGNNQPQHF

V gene: TRBV5-6
J gene: TRBJ2-3
clone size: -
D gene: TRBD1
CDR3 DNA: TGTGCCAGCAGCTCGACAGGGGGCGCGCAGTATTTT
CDR3 protein: CASSSTGGAQYF

V gene: TRBV27
J gene: TRBJ2-1
clone size: many
D gene: -
CDR3 DNA: TGTGCCAGCAGTTCAAGGTGGAATGAGCAGTTCTTC
CDR3 protein: CASSSRWNEQFF

V gene: TRBV20-1
J gene: TRBJ2-1
clone size: -
D gene: -
CDR3 DNA: TGCAGTGCCATGTCCGGGACTGGCGGGATAAATGAGCAGTTCTTC
CDR3 protein: CSAMSGTGGINEQFF

V gene: TRBV2
J gene: TRBJ1-5
clone size: many
D gene: -
CDR3 DNA: TGTGCCAGCAGTGTTATGAGGCAGCCCCAGCATTTT
CDR3 protein: CASSVMRQPQHF

V gene: TRBV28
J gene: TRBJ1-1
clone size: many
D gene: -
CDR3 DNA: TGTGCCAGCAGTTGGACCATAGGCAGCACTGAAGCTTTCTTT
CDR3 protein: CASSWTIGSTEAFF

V gene: TRBV6-1
J gene: TRBJ1-5
clone size: many
D gene: -
CDR3 DNA: TGTGCCAGCAGTGATTTCAGGTCCAGGCAGCCCCAGCATTTT
CDR3 protein: CASSDFRSRQPQHF

V gene: TRBV10-1
J gene: TRBJ2-1
clone size: -
D gene: TRBD2
CDR3 DNA: TGCGCCAGCAGTGAGTCGACTAGCGGGAAGGTTGTTGAGCAGTTCTTC
CDR3 protein: CASSESTSGKVVEQFF

V gene: TRBV6-1
J gene: TRBJ1-6
clone size: few
D gene: -
CDR3 DNA: TGTGCCAGCAGTGGTTCTTCCAATTCACCCCTCCACTTT
CDR3 protein: CASSGSSNSPLHF

V gene: TRBV7-2
J gene: TRBJ2-7
clone size: many
D gene: -
CDR3 DNA: TGTGCCAGCAGCGCGAGAGGGTTCGTGGACGGGAGCGAGCAGTACTTC
CDR3 protein: CASSARGFVDGSEQYF

V gene: TRBV2
J gene: TRBJ2-4
clone size: many
D gene: -
CDR3 DNA: TGTGCCAGCAATCGGGACGGGGGCATTCAGTACTTC
CDR3 protein: CASNRDGGIQYF